This T cell receptor (beta chain) derives from a study of type 1 regulatory T cells. At the level of the study: T-allo10 is an in vitro-generated, Tr1-enriched CD4 T cell product specific for alloantigen.

By share, this clonotype counts as medium-sized (0.01 to 0.1%). Its antigen is undetermined. Germline V lookup: CDR1 SGHAT, CDR2 FQNNGV. The CDR3 is 11 amino acids. V lost 6 bases and J lost 8, with 7 bases in between. TCRdb ran MiXCR on the reads and lists one entry per CDR3 protein. The sample has approximately 21,000 distinct CDR3 sequences; about 45% are singletons. What was sequenced was cultured T cells, either the whole culture or a sorted T cell fraction (not recorded which). The TCR was taken from a human donor in good health. The chain carries TRBV11-2 and TRBJ1-4; D possibly corresponds to TRBD1 (5 bases). The DNA of the CDR3 is TGTGCCAGCAGTCGGACAGAAAAACTGTTTTTT. Amino acid sequence: CASSRTEKLFF.